Listed below are T cell receptor beta chains from one sample, sequenced in a study of tumor-infiltrating lymphocytes in primary liver carcinoma. MiXCR was run by TCRdb on the multiplex PCR reads, yielding one entry per CDR3 protein. The table records about 44,000 distinct CDR3 sequences, roughly 77% of them present only once. Sample: liver tumor tissue from sampling region 3. Source of these receptors: a man aged 40-49 years with primary liver carcinoma and hepatitis B virus infection. CDR3s include the opening cysteine and the closing phenylalanine or tryptophan. The order of the fields is clone size, D gene, J gene, V gene, CDR3 DNA, CDR3 protein. A D gene is named only where the DNA matches it firmly. Size is omitted from some rows. Given values are once, few, many or a class for expanded clones.

>NA|NA|TRBJ1-5|TRBV4-2
TGCGCCAGCAGCCAAATGGAGACGCGGCAGCCCCAGCATTTT
CASSQMETRQPQHF
>NA|NA|TRBJ2-5|TRBV10-3
TGTGCCATCGGTGCTAATACAGGGAATTTGGAGACCCAGTACTTC
CAIGANTGNLETQYF
>many|NA|TRBJ2-5|TRBV10-2
TGCGCCAGCAGTGAGGCAGGGAACCAAGAGACCCAGTACTTC
CASSEAGNQETQYF
>once|NA|TRBJ2-2|TRBV6-1
TGTGCCAGCCCAAGGGACCTGAACATCGGGGAGCTGTTTTTT
CASPRDLNIGELFF
>NA|TRBD1|TRBJ1-2|TRBV5-1
TGCGCCAGCAAAACAGGGGCGGACCGTGGCTACACCTTC
CASKTGADRGYTF
>NA|NA|TRBJ2-7|TRBV6-2/TRBV6-3
TGTGCCAGCAGTTCGGGGCAGAACTCCTACGAGCAGTACTTC
CASSSGQNSYEQYF
>many|TRBD2|TRBJ2-1|TRBV13
TGTGCCAGCAGCCCAAGGACTAGCGGTTACAATGAGCAGTTCTTC
CASSPRTSGYNEQFF
>many|TRBD1|TRBJ1-2|TRBV28
TGTGCCAGCAGTTCCGGGACAGGGGATAAGGGCTATGGCTACACCTTC
CASSSGTGDKGYGYTF
>NA|NA|TRBJ2-7|TRBV7-8
TGTGCCAACAGCTTAGGGACGGACAGCTACGAGCAGTACTTC
CANSLGTDSYEQYF
>NA|NA|TRBJ2-1|TRBV11-2
TGTACATGCTCCAACCGGCAGGGCCACAATGAGCAGTTCTTC
CTCSNRQGHNEQFF
>NA|NA|TRBJ1-2|TRBV4-1
TGCGCCAGCAGCCAAGGAGCCGGAACAAATTATGGCTACACCTTC
CASSQGAGTNYGYTF
>NA|NA|TRBJ2-6|TRBV18
TGTGCCAGCTCACTTACCACCTCTGGGGCCAACGTCCTGACTTTC
CASSLTTSGANVLTF